The 15 T cell receptor beta chains reported below all come from one sample, sequenced in a study of cytomegalovirus exposure and HLA in healthy donors. Amplification used 60 Vbeta primers and 13 Jbeta primers. Clones were read by immunoSEQ multiplex PCR, and TCRdb kept only the in-frame ones, dropping some. The sample lists approximately 160,000 clones; 50% to 75% were seen once. The specimen was PBMCs. These receptors were obtained from a woman in her twenties or thirties in good health and CMV-seropositive.

V is TRBV28 and J is TRBJ2-7; D possibly corresponds to TRBD2 (6 bases). CDR3 length: 15 amino acids. Trimming cost V 5 bases and J 4 bases, with 18 bases left between them. Germline V gene data show CDR1 as MDHEN and CDR2 as SYDVKM. The chain's CDR3 is CASSPGGTAPYEQYF. In DNA, the CDR3 is TGTGCCAGCAGTCCAGGAGGGACGGCACCGTACGAGCAGTACTTC.

In this sample, this clone turned up a few times. This sequence joins TRBV5-4 and TRBJ2-5; 9 positions agree with TRBD2. The trim removed 0 bases at V and 5 bases at J, leaving 5 bases unmatched. Germline assignment: CDR1 SGHNT and CDR2 YYREEE (reference sequence). This CDR3 comprises 15 residues. The CDR3 DNA follows: TGTGCCAGCAGCTTGGCTAGCGGGGCCAGGGAGACCCAGTACTTC. Protein: CASSLASGARETQYF.

This chain joins TRBV6-1 and TRBJ2-7, with 8 bases aligning to TRBD1. Unmatched junction bases numbered 12, after V lost 4 bases and J lost 1 base. Looked up from germline, CDR1 is MNHNS and CDR2 is SASEGT. The CDR3 loop spans 17 amino acids. CDR3 amino acids: CASSVPGTGPLSYEQYF. In DNA form, the CDR3 reads TGTGCCAGCAGTGTACCCGGGACAGGCCCCCTATCCTACGAGCAGTACTTC.

The chain links TRBV28 to TRBJ1-5; D remains ambiguous. The CDR3 runs to 13 residues. Trimming left V 5 bases short and J 2 bases short, with 7 bases between. Germline CDR1 MDHEN, CDR2 SYDVKM. CDR3 sequence: CASSTQGNQPQHF. The DNA for the CDR3 is TGTGCCAGCAGTACCCAGGGCAATCAGCCCCAGCATTTT.

This sequence joins TRBV7-3 and TRBJ1-1; D perhaps matches TRBD1 (5 bases). Germline V gives CDR1 SGHTA, CDR2 FQGTGA. This CDR3 spans 13 amino acids. Trimming took 3 bases from V and 7 from J, leaving 12 bases between them. Here the CDR3 DNA reads TGTGCCAGCAGCTTCGCAGGGCCCAATGAAGCTTTCTTT. Translation gives CASSFAGPNEAFF.

The chain employs TRBV11-2 and TRBJ2-3; maybe TRBD1 (5 bases). V was shortened by 5 bases and J by 0 bases, with 12 bases between the two germline ends. Looked up from germline, CDR1 is SGHAT and CDR2 is FQNNGV. The CDR3 length is 15 residues. Here the CDR3 reads CASSQIQGSTDTQYF. CDR3 nucleotides: TGTGCCAGCAGCCAAATTCAGGGAAGCACAGATACGCAGTATTTT.

The chain carries TRBV10-2 and TRBJ1-1; D is perhaps TRBD1 (6 bases). CDR3 size: 18 residues. The V gene lost 0 bases and the J gene lost 3 bases, with 20 bases spanning the gap. Germline V lookup: CDR1 WSHSY, CDR2 SAAADI. In DNA, the CDR3 is TGCGCCAGCAGTGAGTCGCTTTTTGTGACAGGAAGATACACTGAAGCTTTCTTT. This sequence encodes CASSESLFVTGRYTEAFF.

This clone turned up a few times. This chain uses TRBV9 with TRBJ2-7, with TRBD2 identical over 9 bases. This CDR3 has 16 amino acids. V was clipped by 4 bases and J by 2 bases; unmatched bases: 10. The germline gives CDR1 SGDLS, CDR2 YYNGEE. The CDR3 DNA sequence: TGTGCCAGCAGCTACCATTCGACTAGCGGACCCTACGAGCAGTACTTC. Protein: CASSYHSTSGPYEQYF.

CDR3 in amino acids: CASSYSSGGSYEQYF. Here the CDR3 DNA reads TGTGCCAGCAGTTACTCTAGCGGGGGCTCCTACGAGCAGTACTTC. The chain joins TRBV6-5 to TRBJ2-7; 9 positions match TRBD2. Looked up from germline, CDR1 is MNHEY and CDR2 is SVGAGI. J was trimmed by 0 bases and V by 0 bases; bases with no gene match: 0. CDR3 length equals 15 residues.

This clone was counted once. The V and J genes are TRBV5-1 and TRBJ2-3; 8 bases fit TRBD1. The trim removed 0 bases at V and 1 base at J, leaving 13 bases unmatched. This CDR3 contains 19 residues. CDR1 and CDR2 from the germline V gene are SGHRS and YFSETQ. Here the CDR3 DNA reads TGCGCCAGCAGCTTGGGGGTCCCGGGACAGGTTTGGGGCACAGATACGCAGTATTTT. Translation: CASSLGVPGQVWGTDTQYF.

This clone came up once. This chain uses TRBV19 with TRBJ2-1; 7 bases match TRBD1. The CDR3 has 13 amino acids. V shed 6 bases, J shed 5 bases, and the junction held 4 bases outside the gene matches. The germline V gene has CDR1 LNHDA and CDR2 SQIVND (reference sequence). The DNA for the CDR3 is TGTGCCAGTAGCCAGGGACAGAACAATGAGCAGTTCTTC. Translating it yields CASSQGQNNEQFF. Combining the CDR3 with reference TRBV19 and TRBJ2-1 gives the whole variable domain DGGITQSPKYLFRKEGQNVTLSCEQNLNHDAMYWYRQDPGQGLRLIYYSQIVNDFQKGDIAEGYSVSREKKESFPLTVTSAQKNPTAFYLCASSQGQNNEQFFGPGTRLTVL.

A single count supports this clone. The chain joins TRBV2 to TRBJ1-1; 7 bases fit TRBD1. V shed 6 bases and J 7 bases; nucleotides not matched to a gene: 8. CDR1 and CDR2 (germline): SNHLY, FYNNEI. This CDR3 spans 13 amino acids. As DNA, the CDR3 is TGTGCCAGCAGGGCGACAGGGTTAGGTGAAGCTTTCTTT. This sequence encodes CASRATGLGEAFF.

The V gene is TRBV4-1, the J gene TRBJ1-2, with D possibly matching TRBD1 (5 bases). V was pared by 0 bases and J by 7 bases, with 12 bases between. The CDR3 consists of 14 residues. Per the germline V gene, CDR1 is MGHRA and CDR2 is YSYEKL. The CDR3 DNA follows: TGCGCCAGCAGCCAAGATAAGGGGCTGGGTGGCTACACCTTC. Translation gives CASSQDKGLGGYTF.

This rearrangement joins TRBV15 to TRBJ2-3, with D hard to call. V was clipped by 6 bases and J by 8 bases, with 12 bases between them. CDR3 length equals 12 residues. In germline, CDR1 is LNHNV, CDR2 YYDKDF (reference sequence). The DNA for the CDR3 is TGTGCCACCAGAAAACCCCCGGGTACGCAGTATTTT. Translated, it gives CATRKPPGTQYF.

V and J are TRBV5-1 and TRBJ2-2; 12 bases align to TRBD2. CDR3 length: 16 amino acids. Germline values: CDR1 SGHRS, CDR2 YFSETQ. J gave up 4 bases and V 3 bases, and 4 bases lay outside the gene matches. The CDR3 is CASSSQTSGSTGELFF. In DNA, the CDR3 is TGCGCCAGCAGCTCCCAGACTAGCGGGAGCACCGGGGAGCTGTTTTTT.